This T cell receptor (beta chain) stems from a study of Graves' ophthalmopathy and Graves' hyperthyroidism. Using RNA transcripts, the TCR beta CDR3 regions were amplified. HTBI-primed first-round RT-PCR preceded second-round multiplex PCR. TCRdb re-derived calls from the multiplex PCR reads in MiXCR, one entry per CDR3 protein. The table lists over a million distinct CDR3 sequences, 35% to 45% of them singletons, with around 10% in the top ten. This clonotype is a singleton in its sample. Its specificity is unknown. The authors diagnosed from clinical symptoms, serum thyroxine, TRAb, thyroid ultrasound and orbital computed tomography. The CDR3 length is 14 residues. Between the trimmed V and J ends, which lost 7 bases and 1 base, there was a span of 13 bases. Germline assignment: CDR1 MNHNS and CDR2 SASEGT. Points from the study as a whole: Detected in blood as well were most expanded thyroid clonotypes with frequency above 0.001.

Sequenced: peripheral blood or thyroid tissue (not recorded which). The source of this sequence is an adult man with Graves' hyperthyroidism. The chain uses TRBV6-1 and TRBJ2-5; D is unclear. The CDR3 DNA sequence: TGTGCCAGCAACCACCAACTCAGCCAAGAGACCCAGTACTTC. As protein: CASNHQLSQETQYF.